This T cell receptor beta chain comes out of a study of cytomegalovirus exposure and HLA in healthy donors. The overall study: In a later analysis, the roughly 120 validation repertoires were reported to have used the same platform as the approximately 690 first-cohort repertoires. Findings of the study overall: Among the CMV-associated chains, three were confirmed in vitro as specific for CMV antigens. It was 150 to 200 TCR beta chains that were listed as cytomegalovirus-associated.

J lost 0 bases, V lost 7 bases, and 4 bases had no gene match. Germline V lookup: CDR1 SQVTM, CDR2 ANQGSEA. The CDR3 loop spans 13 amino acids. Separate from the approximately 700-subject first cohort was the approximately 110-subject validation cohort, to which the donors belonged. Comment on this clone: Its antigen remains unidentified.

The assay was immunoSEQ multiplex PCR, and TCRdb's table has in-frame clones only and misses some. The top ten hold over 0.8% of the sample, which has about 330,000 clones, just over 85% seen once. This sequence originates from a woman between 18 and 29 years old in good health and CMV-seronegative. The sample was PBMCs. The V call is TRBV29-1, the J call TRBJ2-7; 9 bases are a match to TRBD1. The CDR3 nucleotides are TGCAGCGCTGGGACAGGGAGCTCCTACGAGCAGTACTTC. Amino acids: CSAGTGSSYEQYF.